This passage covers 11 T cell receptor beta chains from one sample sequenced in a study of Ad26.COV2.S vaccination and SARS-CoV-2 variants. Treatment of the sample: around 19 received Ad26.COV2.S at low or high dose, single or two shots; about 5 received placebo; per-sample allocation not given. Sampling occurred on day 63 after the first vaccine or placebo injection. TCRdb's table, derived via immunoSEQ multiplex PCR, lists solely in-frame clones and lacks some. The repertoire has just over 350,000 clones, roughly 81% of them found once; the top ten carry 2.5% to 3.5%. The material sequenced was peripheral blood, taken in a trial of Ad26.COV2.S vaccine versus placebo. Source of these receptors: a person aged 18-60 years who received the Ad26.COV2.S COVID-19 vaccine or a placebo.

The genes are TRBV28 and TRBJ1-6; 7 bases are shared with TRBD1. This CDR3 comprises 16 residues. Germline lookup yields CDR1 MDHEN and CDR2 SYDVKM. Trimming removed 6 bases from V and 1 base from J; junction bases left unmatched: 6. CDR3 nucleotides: TGTGCCAGCAGGGGAAGGACAGGATCCTATAATTCACCCCTCCACTTT. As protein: CASRGRTGSYNSPLHF.

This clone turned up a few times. The CDR3 region is CASGGWIYNEQFF. Here the CDR3 DNA reads TGTGCCAGCGGGGGGTGGATTTACAATGAGCAGTTCTTC. The chain carries TRBV2 and TRBJ2-1; D possibly corresponds to TRBD2 (6 bases). V lost 8 bases to trimming and J lost 4 bases, with 12 bases between them. CDR1 is SNHLY and CDR2 is FYNNEI in the germline V gene. This CDR3 spans 13 amino acids.

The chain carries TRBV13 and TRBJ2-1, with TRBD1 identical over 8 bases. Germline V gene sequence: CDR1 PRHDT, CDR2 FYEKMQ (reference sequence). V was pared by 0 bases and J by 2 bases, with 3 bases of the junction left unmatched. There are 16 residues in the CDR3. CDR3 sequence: CASSLGQGAPYNEQFF. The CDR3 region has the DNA TGTGCCAGCAGCTTAGGCCAGGGGGCTCCCTACAATGAGCAGTTCTTC.

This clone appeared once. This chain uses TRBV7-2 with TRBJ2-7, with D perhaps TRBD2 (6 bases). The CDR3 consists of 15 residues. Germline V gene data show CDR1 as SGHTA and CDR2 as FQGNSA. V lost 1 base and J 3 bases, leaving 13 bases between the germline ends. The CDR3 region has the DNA TGTGCCAGCAGCTTAGGACGGGAGAAGATCTACGAGCAGTACTTC. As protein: CASSLGREKIYEQYF.

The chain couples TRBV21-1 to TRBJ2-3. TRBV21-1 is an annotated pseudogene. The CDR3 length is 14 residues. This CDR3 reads CASNNEGGGNPQYF. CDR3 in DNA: TGTGCCAGCAACAATGAGGGGGGCGGAAATCCGCAGTATTTT.

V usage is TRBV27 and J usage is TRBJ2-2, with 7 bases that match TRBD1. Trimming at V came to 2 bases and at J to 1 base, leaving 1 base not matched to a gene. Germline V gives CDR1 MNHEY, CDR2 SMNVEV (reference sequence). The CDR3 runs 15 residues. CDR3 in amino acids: CASSLRQGNTGELFF. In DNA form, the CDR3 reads TGTGCCAGCAGTTTAAGACAGGGGAACACCGGGGAGCTGTTTTTT.

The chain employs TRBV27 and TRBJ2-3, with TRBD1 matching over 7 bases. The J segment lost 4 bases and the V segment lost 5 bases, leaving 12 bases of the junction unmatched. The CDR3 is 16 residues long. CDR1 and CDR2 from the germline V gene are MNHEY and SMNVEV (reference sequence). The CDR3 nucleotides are TGTGCCAGCAGTCAGGGGACAGCAGTTGGGGCAGATACGCAGTATTTT. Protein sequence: CASSQGTAVGADTQYF.

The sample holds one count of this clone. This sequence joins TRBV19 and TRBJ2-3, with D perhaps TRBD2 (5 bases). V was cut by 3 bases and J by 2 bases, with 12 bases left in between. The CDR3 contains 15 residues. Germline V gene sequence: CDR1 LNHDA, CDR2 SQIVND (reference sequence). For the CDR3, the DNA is TGTGCCAGTAGTATTGGGCGGGTGATCACAGATACGCAGTATTTT. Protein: CASSIGRVITDTQYF.

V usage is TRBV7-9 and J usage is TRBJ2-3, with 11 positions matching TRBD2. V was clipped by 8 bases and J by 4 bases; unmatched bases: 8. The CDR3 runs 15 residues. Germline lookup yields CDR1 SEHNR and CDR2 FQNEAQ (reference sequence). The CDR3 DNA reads TGTGCCAGCGCCCAGACTAGCGGGAAGCCAGATACGCAGTATTTT. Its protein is CASAQTSGKPDTQYF. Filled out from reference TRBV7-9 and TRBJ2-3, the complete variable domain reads DTGVSQNPRHKITKRGQNVTFRCDPISEHNRLYWYRQTLGQGPEFLTYFQNEAQLEKSRLLSDRFSAERPKGSFSTLEIQRTEQGDSAMYLCASAQTSGKPDTQYFGPGTRLTVL.

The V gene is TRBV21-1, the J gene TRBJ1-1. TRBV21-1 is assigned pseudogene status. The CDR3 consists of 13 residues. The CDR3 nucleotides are TGTGCCAGCAAAAACGGCGTTAACACTGAAGCTTTCTTT. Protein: CASKNGVNTEAFF.

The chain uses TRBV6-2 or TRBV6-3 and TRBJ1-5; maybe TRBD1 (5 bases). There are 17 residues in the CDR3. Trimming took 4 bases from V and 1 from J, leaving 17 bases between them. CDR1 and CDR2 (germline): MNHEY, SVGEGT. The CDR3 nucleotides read TGTGCCAGCAGTTCCTTCGGGCAGGGAGTCAGCAATCAGCCCCAGCATTTT. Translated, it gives CASSSFGQGVSNQPQHF.